The rows below give T cell receptor beta chains drawn from one sample of a study of Ad26.COV2.S vaccination and SARS-CoV-2 variants. Repertoires were generated with immunoSEQ multiplex PCR, while TCRdb's copy carries only in-frame clones and drops some. This sample yields 400,000 to 450,000 clones, of which approximately 90% are seen a single time; roughly an eighth belongs to the top ten. The sequences come from peripheral blood, collected in a trial of Ad26.COV2.S vaccine versus placebo. The receptors stem from a person between 18 and 60 years old who received the Ad26.COV2.S COVID-19 vaccine or a placebo. CDR3s include the opening cysteine and the closing phenylalanine or tryptophan. A D gene is named only where the DNA matches it firmly. Clone size is given for some rows only: seen once, a few or many times, or a class if the clone is expanded.

CDR3 protein: CASRGQGGSTQYF
D gene: TRBD1
J gene: TRBJ2-3
clone size: -
V gene: TRBV6-5

CDR3 protein: CASSLKGPGDTIYF
D gene: -
J gene: TRBJ1-3
clone size: -
V gene: TRBV11-2

CDR3 protein: CASSLGLAGNIVEQYF
D gene: TRBD2
J gene: TRBJ2-7
clone size: -
V gene: TRBV18

CDR3 protein: CASSTPVTNEKLFF
D gene: -
J gene: TRBJ1-4
clone size: -
V gene: TRBV28

CDR3 protein: CASSQVWARSSYEQYF
D gene: -
J gene: TRBJ2-7
clone size: -
V gene: TRBV4-1

CDR3 protein: CASSQGLANEQFF
D gene: TRBD2
J gene: TRBJ2-1
clone size: -
V gene: TRBV3-1/TRBV3-2

CDR3 protein: CASSKTLSGSSYNEQFF
D gene: TRBD2
J gene: TRBJ2-1
clone size: -
V gene: TRBV7-2

CDR3 protein: CASSAGTGTNYEQYF
D gene: TRBD1
J gene: TRBJ2-7
clone size: -
V gene: TRBV9

CDR3 protein: CASSTIDRDRGREETQYF
D gene: TRBD1
J gene: TRBJ2-5
clone size: -
V gene: TRBV5-1

CDR3 protein: CASSEGWEGNTEAFF
D gene: -
J gene: TRBJ1-1
clone size: -
V gene: TRBV25-1

CDR3 protein: CASSLQSGRGDEQYF
D gene: TRBD2
J gene: TRBJ2-7
clone size: -
V gene: TRBV7-3

CDR3 protein: CASSTGQGVFYGYTF
D gene: TRBD1
J gene: TRBJ1-2
clone size: once
V gene: TRBV7-8

CDR3 protein: CASRQGTSGNTIYF
D gene: TRBD1
J gene: TRBJ1-3
clone size: few
V gene: TRBV27

CDR3 protein: CAISEQGGTNSPLHF
D gene: -
J gene: TRBJ1-6
clone size: once
V gene: TRBV10-3

CDR3 protein: CAISLGTGEEQYF
D gene: -
J gene: TRBJ2-7
clone size: -
V gene: TRBV10-3

CDR3 protein: CASSLMGLYEQYF
D gene: -
J gene: TRBJ2-7
clone size: once
V gene: TRBV28

CDR3 protein: CATSDLFSGEQYF
D gene: -
J gene: TRBJ2-7
clone size: -
V gene: TRBV24-1

CDR3 protein: CASSLRGQGTSGYNEQFF
D gene: TRBD2
J gene: TRBJ2-1
clone size: -
V gene: TRBV7-3

CDR3 protein: CASIKASGTEAFF
D gene: -
J gene: TRBJ1-1
clone size: -
V gene: TRBV7-9

CDR3 protein: CATSDLPFGLAGNEQFF
D gene: TRBD2
J gene: TRBJ2-1
clone size: -
V gene: TRBV24-1

CDR3 protein: CASSQHTGSGDTQYF
D gene: -
J gene: TRBJ2-3
clone size: -
V gene: TRBV3-1/TRBV3-2

CDR3 protein: CASSLGTSGSSDTQYF
D gene: TRBD2
J gene: TRBJ2-3
clone size: -
V gene: TRBV5-1

CDR3 protein: CASSYTNTEAFF
D gene: -
J gene: TRBJ1-1
clone size: -
V gene: TRBV25-1

CDR3 protein: CASSGSARNSPLHF
D gene: -
J gene: TRBJ1-6
clone size: -
V gene: TRBV3-1/TRBV3-2

CDR3 protein: CASSVVGGSLGTGELFF
D gene: -
J gene: TRBJ2-2
clone size: -
V gene: TRBV9

CDR3 protein: CASSLKGGVTEAFF
D gene: -
J gene: TRBJ1-1
clone size: -
V gene: TRBV7-2

CDR3 protein: CASSLGSTNTIYF
D gene: -
J gene: TRBJ1-3
clone size: -
V gene: TRBV7-9

CDR3 protein: CASSSHPGGEGYTF
D gene: -
J gene: TRBJ1-2
clone size: -
V gene: TRBV7-9

CDR3 protein: CASSTGLAGASNEQFF
D gene: TRBD2
J gene: TRBJ2-1
clone size: -
V gene: TRBV5-4

CDR3 protein: CASSPGTGGYETQYF
D gene: TRBD1
J gene: TRBJ2-5
clone size: -
V gene: TRBV6-6

CDR3 protein: CSVVWDRDEAFF
D gene: TRBD1
J gene: TRBJ1-1
clone size: -
V gene: TRBV29-1

CDR3 protein: CASSQDLTGLASTDTQYF
D gene: -
J gene: TRBJ2-3
clone size: -
V gene: TRBV3-1/TRBV3-2

CDR3 protein: CASSSQGGRGAYEQYF
D gene: TRBD2
J gene: TRBJ2-7
clone size: -
V gene: TRBV11-2

CDR3 protein: CASSFGTSGSWTDTQYF
D gene: TRBD2
J gene: TRBJ2-3
clone size: -
V gene: TRBV28

CDR3 protein: CATSRVVSGYEQYF
D gene: -
J gene: TRBJ2-7
clone size: -
V gene: TRBV15

CDR3 protein: CASSKRGGPFLYRNQPQHF
D gene: -
J gene: TRBJ1-5
clone size: -
V gene: TRBV7-8

CDR3 protein: CASSPWGGRLAGGEQYF
D gene: TRBD2
J gene: TRBJ2-7
clone size: -
V gene: TRBV27

CDR3 protein: CSVTTGGTNEKLFF
D gene: TRBD1
J gene: TRBJ1-4
clone size: -
V gene: TRBV29-1

CDR3 protein: CASSPGLSYNEQFF
D gene: -
J gene: TRBJ2-1
clone size: -
V gene: TRBV5-1

CDR3 protein: CASSYDSRYQPQHF
D gene: -
J gene: TRBJ1-5
clone size: -
V gene: TRBV6-2/TRBV6-3

CDR3 protein: CSGNERSNQPQHF
D gene: -
J gene: TRBJ1-5
clone size: few
V gene: TRBV20-1

CDR3 protein: CASAGQNKGEQFF
D gene: -
J gene: TRBJ2-1
clone size: -
V gene: TRBV7-9

CDR3 protein: CASSYSKGTLYEQYF
D gene: -
J gene: TRBJ2-7
clone size: once
V gene: TRBV6-2/TRBV6-3

CDR3 protein: CAISGAGVAYEQYF
D gene: TRBD2
J gene: TRBJ2-7
clone size: -
V gene: TRBV10-3

CDR3 protein: CASSPGLYNEQFF
D gene: TRBD2
J gene: TRBJ2-1
clone size: -
V gene: TRBV19

CDR3 protein: CASSRLGTSVNNEQFF
D gene: TRBD2
J gene: TRBJ2-1
clone size: -
V gene: TRBV14

CDR3 protein: CAWRTDYSSPLHF
D gene: -
J gene: TRBJ1-6
clone size: once
V gene: TRBV30

CDR3 protein: CASSQDSGYTF
D gene: -
J gene: TRBJ1-2
clone size: -
V gene: TRBV3-1/TRBV3-2

CDR3 protein: CASSTAGGDAFF
D gene: TRBD1
J gene: TRBJ1-1
clone size: -
V gene: TRBV5-1

CDR3 protein: CASSLSGTGNQPQHF
D gene: -
J gene: TRBJ1-5
clone size: -
V gene: TRBV7-2

CDR3 protein: CASSYRTGLTEAFF
D gene: TRBD1
J gene: TRBJ1-1
clone size: -
V gene: TRBV6-2/TRBV6-3

CDR3 protein: CASSLLGGFYEQYF
D gene: -
J gene: TRBJ2-7
clone size: -
V gene: TRBV5-6

CDR3 protein: CASSQAGGPTDTQYF
D gene: TRBD2
J gene: TRBJ2-3
clone size: -
V gene: TRBV4-3

CDR3 protein: CASSRGDRPGYTF
D gene: TRBD1
J gene: TRBJ1-2
clone size: -
V gene: TRBV6-5

CDR3 protein: CASSLGGMTPLHF
D gene: -
J gene: TRBJ1-6
clone size: -
V gene: TRBV5-4

CDR3 protein: CASSQIGVYGYTF
D gene: -
J gene: TRBJ1-2
clone size: -
V gene: TRBV19

CDR3 protein: CASSLEGTPSTDTQYF
D gene: -
J gene: TRBJ2-3
clone size: -
V gene: TRBV7-9

CDR3 protein: CASNFYEQFF
D gene: -
J gene: TRBJ2-1
clone size: -
V gene: TRBV6-7

CDR3 protein: CASSGHPTSGINNEQFF
D gene: TRBD2
J gene: TRBJ2-1
clone size: -
V gene: TRBV9